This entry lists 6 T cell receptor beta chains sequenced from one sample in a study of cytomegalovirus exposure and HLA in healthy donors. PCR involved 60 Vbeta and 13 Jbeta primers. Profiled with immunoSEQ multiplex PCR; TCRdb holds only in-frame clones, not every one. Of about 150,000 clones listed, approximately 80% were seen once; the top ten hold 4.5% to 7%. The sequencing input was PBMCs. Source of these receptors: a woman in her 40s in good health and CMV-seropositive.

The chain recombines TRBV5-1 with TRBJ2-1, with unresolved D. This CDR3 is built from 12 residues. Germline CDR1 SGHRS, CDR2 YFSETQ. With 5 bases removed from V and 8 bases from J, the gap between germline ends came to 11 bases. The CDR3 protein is CASSPDWDEQFF. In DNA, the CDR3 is TGCGCCAGCAGTCCCGACTGGGATGAGCAGTTCTTC.

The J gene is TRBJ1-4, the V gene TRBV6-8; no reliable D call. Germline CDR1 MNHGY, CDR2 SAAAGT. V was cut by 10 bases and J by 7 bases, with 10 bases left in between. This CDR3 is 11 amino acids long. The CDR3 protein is CATLGVEKLFF. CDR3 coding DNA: TGTGCCACGCTCGGAGTTGAAAAACTGTTTTTT.

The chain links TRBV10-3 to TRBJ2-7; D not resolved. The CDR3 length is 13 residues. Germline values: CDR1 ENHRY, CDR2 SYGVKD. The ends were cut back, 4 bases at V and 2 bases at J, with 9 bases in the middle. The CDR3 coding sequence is TGTGCCATCAGTGTAGACATTGCCTACGAGCAGTACTTC. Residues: CAISVDIAYEQYF.

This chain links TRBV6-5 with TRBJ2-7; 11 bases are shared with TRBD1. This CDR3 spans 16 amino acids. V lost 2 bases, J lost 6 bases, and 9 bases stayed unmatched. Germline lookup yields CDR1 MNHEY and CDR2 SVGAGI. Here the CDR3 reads CASSYVRGQGAVEQYF. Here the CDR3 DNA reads TGTGCCAGCAGTTACGTGCGTGGACAGGGGGCGGTCGAGCAGTACTTC.

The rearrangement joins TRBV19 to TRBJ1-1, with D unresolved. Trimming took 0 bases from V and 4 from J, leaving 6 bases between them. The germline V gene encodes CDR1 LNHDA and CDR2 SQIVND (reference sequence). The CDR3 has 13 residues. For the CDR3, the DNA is TGTGCCAGTAGTATAGATCTAGGCACTGAAGCTTTCTTT. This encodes CASSIDLGTEAFF.

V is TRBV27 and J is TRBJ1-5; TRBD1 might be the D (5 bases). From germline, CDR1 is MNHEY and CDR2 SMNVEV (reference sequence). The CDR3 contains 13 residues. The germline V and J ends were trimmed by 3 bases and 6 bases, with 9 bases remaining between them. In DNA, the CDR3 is TGTGCCAGCAGTTTCAGGGAAGCTCAGCCCCAGCATTTT. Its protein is CASSFREAQPQHF.